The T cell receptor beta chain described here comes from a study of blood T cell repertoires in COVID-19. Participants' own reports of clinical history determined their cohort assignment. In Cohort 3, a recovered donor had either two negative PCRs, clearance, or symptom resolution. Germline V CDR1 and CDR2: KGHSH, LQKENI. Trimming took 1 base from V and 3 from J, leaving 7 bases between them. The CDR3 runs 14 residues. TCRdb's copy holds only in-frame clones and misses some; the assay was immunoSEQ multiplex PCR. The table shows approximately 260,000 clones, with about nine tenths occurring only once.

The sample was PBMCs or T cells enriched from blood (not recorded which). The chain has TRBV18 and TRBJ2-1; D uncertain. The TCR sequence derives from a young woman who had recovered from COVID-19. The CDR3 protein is CASSPRRIYNEQFF. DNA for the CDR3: TGTGCCAGCTCACCACGGCGGATCTACAATGAGCAGTTCTTC.